The present TCR beta chain was sequenced within a study of cytomegalovirus exposure and HLA in healthy donors. As for the study in general: Earlier results showed 90 million to 120 million unique TCR beta sequences derived from 150 million to 200 million T cells. Overall study findings and caveats: Earlier analysis yielded a pattern in which most TCR beta V segments were productive about 90% or about 30% of the time. Upon later analysis, TCR association rates were observed to vary by HLA locus, being highest for DRB1 and lowest for HLA-C. Accurate predictions that matched the HLA-A and HLA-B alleles of most subjects were reportedly made from TCR beta sequences.

Researchers ran the PCR with 60 Vbeta and 13 Jbeta primers. Profiling relied on immunoSEQ multiplex PCR, and the TCRdb table lists in-frame clones only, not all of them. Of about 160,000 clones listed, about four fifths were seen once; the top ten hold 7% to 8.5%. This CDR3 is 14 amino acids long. Unmatched junction bases numbered 9, after V lost 6 bases and J lost 5 bases. CDR1 and CDR2 (germline): SNHLY, FYNNEI. As for this clone: Its target is not known.

The clonotype originates from a male donor in good health and CMV-seropositive. Sequenced material: PBMCs. V and J are TRBV2 and TRBJ1-2, with 7 positions matching TRBD1. This chain's CDR3 is CASRGSTGRYGYTF. CDR3 coding DNA: TGTGCCAGCAGGGGTTCGACAGGGAGGTATGGCTACACCTTC. Together with reference TRBV2 and TRBJ1-2, the CDR3 gives the full variable domain: EPEVTQTPSHQVTQMGQEVILRCVPISNHLYFYWYRQILGQKVEFLVSFYNNEISEKSEIFDDQFSVERPDGSNFTLKIRSTKLEDSAMYFCASRGSTGRYGYTFGSGTRLTVV.